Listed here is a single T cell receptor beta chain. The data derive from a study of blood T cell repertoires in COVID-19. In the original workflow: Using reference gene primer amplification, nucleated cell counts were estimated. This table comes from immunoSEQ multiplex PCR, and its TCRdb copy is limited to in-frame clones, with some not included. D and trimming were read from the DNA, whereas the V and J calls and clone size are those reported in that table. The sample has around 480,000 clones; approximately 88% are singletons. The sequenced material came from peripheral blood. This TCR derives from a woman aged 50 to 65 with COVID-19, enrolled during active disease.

The CDR3 protein is CAWRTGAGNYGYTF. The CDR3 nucleotides read TGTGCCTGGAGGACGGGTGCGGGTAACTATGGCTACACCTTC. The rearrangement joins TRBV30 to TRBJ1-2, with D hard to call. V shed 3 bases and J shed 1 base, with 12 bases lying between them. The CDR3 totals 14 residues. CDR1 GTSNPN and CDR2 SVGIG come from the germline V gene (reference sequence).